Below are 31 T cell receptor beta chains sequenced from a single sample in a study of beta chain features in type 1 diabetes. The sequenced template was cDNA made from the entire isolated RNA. TCRdb keeps only in-frame clones here, not all; method: immunoSEQ multiplex PCR. The sample lists 360,000 or so clones; around 19% were seen once. Source material: naive CD4+ T cells from blood. These receptors were collected from a young woman in good health.

This clone was detected a few times. V and J are TRBV2 and TRBJ2-5, with TRBD2 identical over 7 bases. V gave up 5 bases and J gave up 1 base; unmatched junction bases: 7. The CDR3 is 15 residues long. Germline CDR1 is SNHLY and CDR2 is FYNNEI. CDR3 DNA sequence: TGTGCCAGCAGTACCGCCTTAGCGGGCCAAGAGACCCAGTACTTC. Its protein product is CASSTALAGQETQYF.

The sample holds a few counts of this clone. The sample holds other DNA sequences that translate to the same CDR3. This chain joins TRBV7-9 and TRBJ2-7; weak D call: TRBD1 (5 bases). Germline loops: CDR1 SEHNR, CDR2 FQNEAQ (reference sequence). V was trimmed by 0 bases and J by 6 bases, leaving 6 bases between them. This CDR3 comprises 12 residues. The CDR3 loop is CASSLAGVEQYF. CDR3 nucleotides: TGTGCCAGCAGCTTAGCAGGGGTCGAGCAGTACTTC.

This clone came up a few times. J is TRBJ2-1 and V is TRBV30; 7 positions agree with TRBD2. The CDR3 length is 14 residues. In germline, CDR1 is GTSNPN, CDR2 SVGIG (reference sequence). Trimming took 2 bases from V and 7 from J; bases not matched to a gene: 8. DNA of the CDR3: TGTGCCTGGAGTAGTAGCGGGCTGCGGAATGAGCAGTTCTTC. Translation: CAWSSSGLRNEQFF.

CDR3 amino acids: CASSPRQGNPDTQYF. The CDR3 region has the DNA TGCGCCAGCAGCCCTAGACAGGGGAATCCAGATACGCAGTATTTT. The chain links TRBV5-1 to TRBJ2-3; TRBD1 agrees at 8 bases. The J segment lost 4 bases and the V segment lost 4 bases, leaving 8 bases of the junction unmatched. The CDR3 sequence is 15 residues long. The V gene's germline CDR1 is SGHRS and CDR2 YFSETQ.

In this sample, this clone turned up a few times. This chain uses TRBV4-2 with TRBJ2-1; 14 positions agree with TRBD2. This CDR3 has 17 residues. V shed 4 bases and J 1 base; nucleotides not matched to a gene: 3. Germline V gene data show CDR1 as LGHNA and CDR2 as YNFKEQ. CDR3 protein: CASSPWTSGGSYNEQFF. The CDR3 DNA is TGTGCCAGCAGCCCGTGGACTAGCGGGGGGTCCTACAATGAGCAGTTCTTC.

The CDR3 loop reads CASSAGTSGDYEQYF. The CDR3 DNA sequence: TGTGCCAGCAGCGCTGGGACTAGCGGGGACTACGAGCAGTACTTC. The V gene is TRBV5-4, the J gene TRBJ2-7; 13 bases are a match to TRBD2. Germline V gives CDR1 SGHNT, CDR2 YYREEE (reference sequence). The J segment lost 3 bases and the V segment lost 4 bases, leaving 4 bases of the junction unmatched. The CDR3 sequence is 15 residues long. The full variable domain, with the rest looked up from reference TRBV5-4 and TRBJ2-7, is ETGVTQSPTHLIKTRGQQVTLRCSSQSGHNTVSWYQQALGQGPQFIFQYYREEENGRGNFPPRFSGLQFPNYSSELNVNALELDDSALYLCASSAGTSGDYEQYFGPGTRLTVT.

This clone was detected a few times. V gene TRBV21-1 combines with J gene TRBJ1-2; TRBD1 is taken as the D call from the table, unchecked against the DNA. TRBV21-1 is a listed pseudogene. The CDR3 totals 9 residues. CDR3 region: CASSEQGTF. DNA of the CDR3: TGTGCCAGCAGCGAACAGGGAACCTTC.

The rearrangement links TRBV19 to TRBJ1-4; perhaps TRBD1 as D (5 bases). This CDR3 spans 15 amino acids. Germline assignment: CDR1 LNHDA and CDR2 SQIVND (reference sequence). V was shortened by 5 bases and J by 8 bases, with 18 bases between the two germline ends. The chain's CDR3 is CASSPTGHSNEKLFF. In nucleotides, the CDR3 is TGTGCCAGTAGTCCCACAGGACACTCGAACGAAAAACTGTTTTTT.

The chain employs TRBV9 and TRBJ1-2, with a weak D call TRBD1 (6 bases). Per germline, CDR1 SGDLS and CDR2 YYNGEE. The CDR3 extends over 15 amino acids. The germline V and J ends were trimmed by 0 bases and 2 bases, with 11 bases remaining between them. CDR3 in amino acids: CASSVGPGENYGYTF. For the CDR3, the DNA is TGTGCCAGCAGCGTAGGGCCAGGGGAGAACTATGGCTACACCTTC.

V is TRBV15 and J is TRBJ2-7; 10 nucleotides line up with TRBD1. CDR3 length: 15 amino acids. Germline V gives CDR1 LNHNV, CDR2 YYDKDF (reference sequence). J lost 2 bases, V lost 3 bases, and 4 bases had no gene match. CDR3 region: CATSSGTGDTYEQYF. In DNA form, the CDR3 reads TGTGCCACCAGCAGTGGGACAGGGGATACCTACGAGCAGTACTTC. The complete variable domain, with remaining parts taken from reference TRBV15 and TRBJ2-7, reads DAMVIQNPRYQVTQFGKPVTLSCSQTLNHNVMYWYQQKSSQAPKLLFHYYDKDFNNEADTPDNFQSRRPNTSFCFLDIRSPGLGDTAMYLCATSSGTGDTYEQYFGPGTRLTVT.

This clone was seen a few times. The genes are TRBV7-8 and TRBJ2-2; weak D call: TRBD1 (6 bases). With 1 base removed from V and 9 bases from J, the gap between germline ends came to 9 bases. Germline CDR1 and CDR2: SGHVS and FQNEAQ. This CDR3 region has 13 residues. CDR3 region: CASSLDRDRELFF. Here the CDR3 DNA reads TGTGCCAGCAGCTTAGACAGGGATAGGGAGCTGTTTTTT.

V and J are TRBV30 and TRBJ1-1, with 9 bases fitting TRBD1. In germline, CDR1 is GTSNPN, CDR2 SVGIG (reference sequence). The V and J ends lost 4 bases and 5 bases, in that order; junction bases with no gene match: 5. The CDR3 length is 13 residues. CDR3 region: CAWTTGGKTEAFF. The DNA for the CDR3 is TGTGCCTGGACGACAGGGGGTAAGACTGAAGCTTTCTTT. Using reference TRBV30 and TRBJ1-1 for the parts outside the CDR3, the full variable domain is SQTIHQWPATLVQPVGSPLSLECTVEGTSNPNLYWYRQAAGRGLQLLFYSVGIGQISSEVPQNLSASRPQDRQFILSSKKLLLSDSGFYLCAWTTGGKTEAFFGQGTRLTVV.

This clone was counted a few times. The genes are TRBV2 and TRBJ1-2; tentative D call: TRBD1 (6 bases). The ends were cut back, 4 bases at V and 4 bases at J, with 16 bases in the middle. CDR1 and CDR2 from the germline V gene are SNHLY and FYNNEI. The CDR3 covers 15 residues. In DNA, the CDR3 is TGTGCCAGCAGTGTGGATGGGGGCTTTCCCTATGGCTACACCTTC. As protein: CASSVDGGFPYGYTF.

In its sample, this clone was seen a few times. The rearrangement links TRBV25-1 to TRBJ1-1; the D gene is possibly TRBD1 (6 bases). The germline gives CDR1 MGHDK, CDR2 SYGVNS. CDR3 length: 14 residues. The V and J ends lost 0 bases and 10 bases respectively, with 15 bases between them. The CDR3 loop is CASSEYENRAGAFF. CDR3 sequence (DNA): TGTGCCAGCAGTGAATACGAAAACAGGGCGGGAGCTTTCTTT.

This clone was counted only a few times. CDR3 protein: CASSLGGGGMDEQFF. CDR3 coding DNA: TGTGCCAGCAGCTTAGGAGGGGGGGGTATGGATGAGCAGTTCTTC. This rearrangement joins TRBV7-9 to TRBJ2-1, with a tentative D call TRBD2 (7 bases). The CDR3 totals 15 residues. Trimming took 1 base from V and 8 from J, leaving 15 bases between them. Germline V gives CDR1 SEHNR, CDR2 FQNEAQ (reference sequence).

This clone was seen more than once but under ten times. This chain connects TRBV18 to TRBJ2-7; possibly TRBD2 for D (6 bases). V was pared by 3 bases and J by 5 bases, with 8 bases between. The CDR3 is 12 amino acids. Germline V gene sequence: CDR1 KGHSH, CDR2 LQKENI. The CDR3 DNA is TGTGCCAGCTCACCGGGACTTCACGAGCAGTACTTC. Translating gives CASSPGLHEQYF.

This chain uses TRBV2 with TRBJ1-2; 10 bases line up with TRBD1. Per germline, CDR1 SNHLY and CDR2 FYNNEI. V lost 7 bases to trimming and J lost 7 bases; unmatched junction nucleotides: 9. The CDR3 consists of 14 residues. CDR3 DNA: TGTGCCAGCAATCGAGGGGGACAGGGGAGTGGCTACACCTTC. Encoded protein: CASNRGGQGSGYTF.

The V gene is TRBV11-2, the J gene TRBJ2-3, with TRBD1 matching over 9 bases. With V trimmed by 4 bases and J by 4 bases, 3 bases remained unmatched. The CDR3 loop spans 14 amino acids. Germline V gives CDR1 SGHAT, CDR2 FQNNGV. The CDR3 DNA is TGTGCCAGCAGCTCGGACAGGGGCGCAGATACGCAGTATTTT. Its protein product is CASSSDRGADTQYF.

The chain has TRBV27 and TRBJ2-7, with 7 positions matching TRBD1. Trimming cost V 3 bases and J 10 bases; bases outside gene matches: 12. The germline V gene encodes CDR1 MNHEY and CDR2 SMNVEV (reference sequence). The CDR3 contains 14 residues. CDR3 DNA sequence: TGTGCCAGCAGTTTTCTCCCGGGGACAGCCCAACAGTACTTC. Its protein product is CASSFLPGTAQQYF.

This clone appeared a few times. V usage is TRBV2 and J usage is TRBJ2-3; TRBD1 matches 8 bases. CDR3 length: 14 residues. CDR1 is SNHLY and CDR2 is FYNNEI in the germline V gene. The V segment lost 5 bases and the J segment 5 bases; nucleotides outside the gene matches: 6. The CDR3 DNA reads as TGTGCCAGCAGTCCCCTAACAGGGGGAGATACGCAGTATTTT. This encodes CASSPLTGGDTQYF.

This clone was detected only a few times. The J gene is TRBJ2-3, the V gene TRBV30, with 7 bases lining up with TRBD2. This CDR3 is built from 14 residues. The germline V gene has CDR1 GTSNPN and CDR2 SVGIG (reference sequence). Losses at the gene ends were 2 bases for V and 2 bases for J; bases not matched to a gene: 4. This CDR3 reads CAWSKGGYTDTQYF. Here the CDR3 DNA reads TGTGCCTGGAGTAAGGGAGGGTACACAGATACGCAGTATTTT.

The table lists this clone with a few counts. This chain uses TRBV25-1 with TRBJ2-1; 7 bases are shared with TRBD1. CDR1 and CDR2 from the germline V gene are MGHDK and SYGVNS. V shed 3 bases and J 3 bases; nucleotides not matched to a gene: 2. The CDR3 has 14 amino acids. CDR3 sequence reads: CASSEGQYYNEQFF. The CDR3 DNA reads TGTGCCAGCAGTGAGGGACAGTACTACAATGAGCAGTTCTTC.

This clone was detected only a few times. The chain links TRBV9 to TRBJ2-3; 11 nucleotides align to TRBD2. This CDR3 contains 15 residues. V was pared by 4 bases and J by 4 bases, with 5 bases of the junction left unmatched. Germline V gene sequence: CDR1 SGDLS, CDR2 YYNGEE. This CDR3 is CASSFTSGGSDTQYF. The CDR3 region has the DNA TGTGCCAGCAGCTTTACTAGCGGGGGCTCAGATACGCAGTATTTT.

The chain is built from TRBV30 and TRBJ2-7, with D perhaps TRBD1 (6 bases). Between the trimmed V and J ends, which lost 5 bases and 5 bases, there was a span of 19 bases. The germline CDR1 and CDR2 sequences are GTSNPN and SVGIG (reference sequence). The length of the CDR3 is 14 residues. The CDR3 region is CAWSPGGARDEQYF. The CDR3 bases are TGTGCCTGGTCCCCTGGGGGCGCACGCGACGAGCAGTACTTC.

This chain links TRBV7-8 with TRBJ2-5, with D possibly matching TRBD2 (6 bases). This CDR3 region has 14 residues. Per the germline V gene, CDR1 is SGHVS and CDR2 is FQNEAQ. The V and J ends lost 5 bases and 5 bases respectively, with 15 bases between them. CDR3 in amino acids: CASSGGRLVETQYF. In nucleotides, the CDR3 is TGTGCCAGCAGCGGAGGAAGACTAGTTGAGACCCAGTACTTC.

Remarks on this clone: One end of the junction fails to match germline, which may point to a read error. The rearrangement links TRBV7-7 to TRBJ2-1; 7 bases match TRBD2. The germline V gene encodes CDR1 SSHAT and CDR2 FNYEAQ (reference sequence). This CDR3 has 14 amino acids. CDR3 coding DNA: TGTGCTAGCAGCCCATGGGGAGGGAACAATGAGCAGTTCTTC. Translated: CASSPWGGNNEQFF.

This clone was detected a few times. This chain joins TRBV4-3 and TRBJ2-3, with 7 bases matching TRBD2. The CDR3 length is 16 residues. Germline CDR1 LGHNA, CDR2 YSLEER. V lost 0 bases and J lost 1; bases outside the gene matches: 4. The CDR3 coding sequence is TGCGCCAGCAGCCAAGAATACGCGGGAGGCACAGATACGCAGTATTTT. Translating it yields CASSQEYAGGTDTQYF.

The chain employs TRBV5-4 and TRBJ2-1; perhaps TRBD2 as D (5 bases). Germline CDR1 and CDR2: SGHNT and YYREEE (reference sequence). The V and J ends lost 0 bases and 6 bases respectively, with 13 bases between them. The CDR3 spans 15 residues. The CDR3 DNA reads as TGTGCCAGCAGCTTGGGGGTAGAGAGGGCCAATGAGCAGTTCTTC. Residues: CASSLGVERANEQFF.

This clone was detected a few times. The chain joins TRBV7-2 to TRBJ2-4, with 8 positions matching TRBD1. V shed 5 bases and J 10 bases; nucleotides not matched to a gene: 4. CDR1 and CDR2 from the germline V gene are SGHTA and FQGNSA. CDR3 length: 12 residues. DNA for the CDR3: TGTGCCAGCAGCGAACAGGGGGTAATTCAGTACTTC. Amino acid sequence: CASSEQGVIQYF.

The V and J genes are TRBV4-3 and TRBJ1-4; D remains ambiguous. V was clipped by 0 bases and J by 12 bases, with 8 bases between them. Germline loops: CDR1 LGHNA, CDR2 YSLEER. The CDR3 consists of 12 residues. The CDR3 bases are TGCGCCAGCAGCCAAGATCGGCAGGAACTGTTTTTT. This encodes CASSQDRQELFF.

This chain connects TRBV5-1 to TRBJ2-7; the D is unclear. This CDR3 has 16 amino acids. CDR1 is SGHRS, CDR2 YFSETQ, per germline. Trimming shortened V by 4 bases and J by 0 bases, and 17 bases separated the two germline ends. This CDR3 reads CASSPNPAVSSYEQYF. The CDR3 DNA follows: TGCGCCAGCAGCCCCAACCCGGCGGTGAGCTCCTACGAGCAGTACTTC.